This T cell receptor (beta chain) derives from a study of CD8 T cells in Susac syndrome. After extraction with the RNeasy kit, roughly 0.45 to 1 ug of the RNA was reverse transcribed using random hexamers. TCRdb processed the immunoSEQ multiplex PCR reads anew with MiXCR; each CDR3 protein has one entry. The data show roughly 80,000 distinct CDR3 sequences, approximately 94% seen once. Trimming left V 0 bases short and J 5 bases short, with 11 bases between. The CDR3 has 14 residues. Germline values: CDR1 SGHRS, CDR2 YFSETQ. This clonotype was seen a few times. The genes are TRBV5-1 and TRBJ1-1; tentative D call: TRBD1 (6 bases). The sequence was collected from a human donor with Susac syndrome. Sequencing input: CD8+ T cells from PBMCs. For the CDR3, the DNA is TGCGCCAGCAGCTTGGGCCGGGGGCGAACTGAAGCTTTCTTT. It codes for CASSLGRGRTEAFF.